This is a list of T cell receptor beta chains from one sample in a study of cytomegalovirus exposure and HLA in healthy donors. This table comes from immunoSEQ multiplex PCR, and its TCRdb copy is limited to in-frame clones, with some not included. This table holds under 130,000 clones, around 65% found once. The specimen was PBMCs. The origin of the receptors is a woman aged 45-65 years in good health and CMV-seronegative. CDR3s include the opening cysteine and the closing phenylalanine or tryptophan. A D gene is named only where the DNA matches it firmly. Clone size appears in some rows only: once, few, many, or a class for an expanded clone.

v_call	j_call	clone_size	d_call	cdr3_nt	cdr3_aa
TRBV5-1	TRBJ1-4	NA	TRBD1	TGCGCCAGCAGATCCGGGACAGGGGGTGAAAAACTGTTTTTT	CASRSGTGGEKLFF
TRBV30	TRBJ1-6	NA	NA	TGTGCCTGGAGTGAGTGGCACGGGGGGGATTTTAATAATGCACCCCTCCACTTT	CAWSEWHGGDFNNAPLHF
TRBV13	TRBJ2-5	NA	NA	TGTGCCAGCAGCAAGGGGAGGGGGGTCGGAGAGACCCAGTACTTC	CASSKGRGVGETQYF
TRBV6-1	TRBJ1-1	NA	NA	TGTGCCAGCAGTGAATCAGGGTACACTGAAGCTTTCTTT	CASSESGYTEAFF
TRBV27	TRBJ2-7	few	NA	TGTGCCAGCAGCGGAGGGAGCTCCTACGAGCAGTACTTC	CASSGGSSYEQYF
TRBV2	TRBJ1-2	NA	NA	TGTGCCAGCAGTGATTACCAGAGAGGTGGCTACACCTTC	CASSDYQRGGYTF
TRBV18	TRBJ2-5	few	NA	TGTGCCAGCTCACCACCGCAGGGACAAGAGACCCAGTACTTC	CASSPPQGQETQYF
TRBV6-1	TRBJ1-1	NA	TRBD1	TGTGCCAGCAGATTTGGGACAGAGAACACTGAAGCTTTCTTT	CASRFGTENTEAFF
TRBV6-1	TRBJ2-7	NA	TRBD1	TGTGCCAGCAGTGAAGCGGGGGGGACAGGGGAGGAGCAGTACTTC	CASSEAGGTGEEQYF
TRBV4-3	TRBJ2-3	NA	NA	TGCGCCAGCAGCCACAAGTTCCGAATGATTGGGGCTAGCACAGATACGCAGTATTTT	CASSHKFRMIGASTDTQYF
TRBV7-6	TRBJ2-2	NA	TRBD2	TGTGCCAGCAGCTTAGCTCCTGGCGGGGGATACACCGGGGAGCTGTTTTTT	CASSLAPGGGYTGELFF
TRBV5-6	TRBJ1-2	NA	NA	TGTGCCAGCAGCTTGGCCCCCGTCGACTATGGCTACACCTTC	CASSLAPVDYGYTF
TRBV7-2	TRBJ2-3	NA	TRBD2	TGTGCCAGCAGCCCTAGCGGGAGTATGGCAGATACGCAGTATTTT	CASSPSGSMADTQYF
TRBV5-1	TRBJ2-4	NA	NA	TGCGCCAGCAGCTTGTGGGGCGCAGGAAACATTCAGTACTTC	CASSLWGAGNIQYF
TRBV5-1	TRBJ2-1	NA	NA	TGCGCCAGCGGCCAGCAGGACAATGAGCAGTTCTTC	CASGQQDNEQFF
TRBV6-5	TRBJ2-1	NA	NA	TGTGCCAGCAGTAGGGGACTCTCCTACAATGAGCAGTTCTTC	CASSRGLSYNEQFF
TRBV7-9	TRBJ2-7	NA	NA	TGTGCCAGCAGCTTGCCGGACAGTTCCTACGAGCAGTACTTC	CASSLPDSSYEQYF
TRBV18	TRBJ2-2	once	NA	TGTGCCAGCTCACCGGCCGGGACAAGGAACACCGGGGAGCTGTTTTTT	CASSPAGTRNTGELFF
TRBV5-4	TRBJ2-5	NA	TRBD2	TGTGCCAGCAGCTCCGGACTAGATCAAGAGACCCAGTACTTC	CASSSGLDQETQYF
TRBV11-3	TRBJ2-2	NA	NA	TGTGCCAGCAGCCCTTCAGAGGCAGGGGATACCGGGGAGCTGTTTTTT	CASSPSEAGDTGELFF
TRBV9	TRBJ1-4	NA	TRBD1	TGTGCCAGCAGCGTAGAGACAGGGACAACTAATGAAAAACTGTTTTTT	CASSVETGTTNEKLFF
TRBV28	TRBJ2-2	NA	TRBD2	TGTGCCAGCAGGCGCAGGACTAGCGGGAGTCCGAACACCGGGGAGCTGTTTTTT	CASRRRTSGSPNTGELFF
TRBV4-1	TRBJ1-5	NA	NA	TGCGCCAGCAGCCAAGATGGTCGGGGGAATCAGCCCCAGCATTTT	CASSQDGRGNQPQHF
TRBV7-9	TRBJ1-2	NA	TRBD1	TGTGCCAGCAGCCCCCCGGGACAGGGGGCGAACGGCTACACCTTC	CASSPPGQGANGYTF
TRBV2	TRBJ2-5	few	NA	TGTGCCAGCAGTGAAGCCCTAGAGTACCAAGAGACCCAGTACTTC	CASSEALEYQETQYF
TRBV5-6	TRBJ1-3	NA	NA	TGTGCCAGCAGCGCGAACAGGTTCTCTGGAAACACCATATATTTT	CASSANRFSGNTIYF
TRBV5-4	TRBJ1-2	NA	TRBD1	TGTGCCAGCAGCCCATTGGACAGGAACTATGGCTACACCTTC	CASSPLDRNYGYTF
TRBV7-8	TRBJ2-1	NA	TRBD2	TGTGCCAGCAGCTTAGACGCGGGAGGGCCTGGAAATGAGCAGTTCTTC	CASSLDAGGPGNEQFF
TRBV5-5	TRBJ2-3	NA	TRBD2	TGTGCCAGCAGCTCGCTCGGCGGGGGGTCAGCAGATACGCAGTATTTT	CASSSLGGGSADTQYF
TRBV5-1	TRBJ2-1	NA	TRBD2	TGCGCCAGCAGCTTGGTGGTTAGCGGGGGAAGTCTTGAGCAGTTCTTC	CASSLVVSGGSLEQFF
TRBV4-2	TRBJ1-1	NA	TRBD1	TGTGCCAGCAGTAGGCCGGACAGGGGGAACACTGAAGCTTTCTTT	CASSRPDRGNTEAFF
TRBV7-2	TRBJ2-2	NA	NA	TGTGCCAGCAGCCCCCGACAAGCCGGGGAGCTGTTTTTT	CASSPRQAGELFF
TRBV25-1	TRBJ2-7	few	TRBD2	TGTGCCAGCAGTGTACCGGGACTAGCAAGGTTGGAGCAGTACTTC	CASSVPGLARLEQYF
TRBV5-1	TRBJ2-3	NA	TRBD2	TGCGCCAGCAGCTTTTCTAGCGGGAGATCATCTCCAGATACGCAGTATTTT	CASSFSSGRSSPDTQYF
TRBV2	TRBJ1-4	NA	TRBD1	TGTGCCAGCAGACCCTCCGGACAGGGTAGGAATGAAAAACTGTTTTTT	CASRPSGQGRNEKLFF
TRBV14	TRBJ1-1	few	NA	TGTGCCAGCAGCCTGGTAGGGGGATTCACCACTGAAGCTTTCTTT	CASSLVGGFTTEAFF
TRBV4-3	TRBJ2-7	NA	NA	TGCGCCAGCAGCCAAAAGACAGGAGGTATGGCCGAGCAGTACTTC	CASSQKTGGMAEQYF
TRBV15	TRBJ2-1	NA	TRBD2	TGTGCCACCAGCCCTGGGGGGGACTCCTACAATGAGCAGTTCTTC	CATSPGGDSYNEQFF
TRBV5-1	TRBJ1-3	NA	NA	TGCGCCAGCAGCGCCGGACAGCCGGTCTCTGGAAACACCATATATTTT	CASSAGQPVSGNTIYF
TRBV25-1	TRBJ2-7	few	TRBD2	TGTGCCAGCAGGGGAGGACTAGCGGCCTACGAGCAGTACTTC	CASRGGLAAYEQYF